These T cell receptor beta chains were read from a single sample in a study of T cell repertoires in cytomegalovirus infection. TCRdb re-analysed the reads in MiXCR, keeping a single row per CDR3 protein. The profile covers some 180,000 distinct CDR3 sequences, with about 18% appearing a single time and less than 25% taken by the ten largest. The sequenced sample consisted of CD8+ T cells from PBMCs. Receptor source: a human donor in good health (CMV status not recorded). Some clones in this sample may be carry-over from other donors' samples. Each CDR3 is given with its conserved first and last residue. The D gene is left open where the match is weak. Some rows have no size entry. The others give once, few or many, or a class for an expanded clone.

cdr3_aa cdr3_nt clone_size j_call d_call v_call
CASSVGTVSEQYF TGTGCCAGCAGCGTCGGCACCGTTAGCGAGCAGTACTTC few TRBJ2-7 . TRBV28
CASSDGTAGQPQHF TGTGCCAGCAGTGATGGGACAGCGGGTCAGCCCCAGCATTTT few TRBJ1-5 TRBD1 TRBV6-5
CASSQDAGTHEQYF TGTGCCAGCAGCCAAGATGCAGGGACCCACGAGCAGTACTTC . TRBJ2-7 . TRBV14
CASSLYGSELFF TGTGCCAGCAGCTTATATGGGTCGGAGCTGTTTTTT . TRBJ2-2 . TRBV7-2
CASSLRGGEHSNQPQHF TGTGCCAGCAGCCTCCGGGGAGGCGAACATAGCAATCAGCCCCAGCATTTT . TRBJ1-5 . TRBV7-3
CASSTPGQQETQYF TGTGCCAGCAGCACTCCGGGACAGCAAGAGACCCAGTACTTC . TRBJ2-5 TRBD1 TRBV28
CASSFNRDRGFRHEQYF TGTGCCAGCAGCTTCAACCGGGACAGGGGGTTCCGTCACGAGCAGTACTTC few TRBJ2-7 TRBD1 TRBV7-2
CASSPGQAGSYEQYF TGCGCCAGCAGCCCGGGACAGGCCGGCTCCTACGAGCAGTACTTC few TRBJ2-7 TRBD1 TRBV10-1
CASSLVLYSPLHF TGTGCCAGCAGTTTAGTCCTGTACTCACCCCTCCACTTT few TRBJ1-6 . TRBV28
CASSRRERETQYF TGTGCCAGCAGCCGCCGGGAGAGGGAGACCCAGTACTTC . TRBJ2-5 . TRBV14
CASSPTGTGGGYGYTF TGTGCCAGCAGTCCCACTGGGACAGGGGGCGGGTATGGCTACACCTTC . TRBJ1-2 TRBD1 TRBV12-3/TRBV12-4
CASSLVQNTEAFF TGTGCCAGCAGCTTAGTTCAGAACACTGAAGCTTTCTTT many TRBJ1-1 . TRBV7-2
CASSLEASGVYEQYF TGTGCCAGCAGCTTAGAGGCTAGCGGGGTCTACGAGCAGTACTTC . TRBJ2-7 TRBD2 TRBV7-9
CSARTGQLPLHF TGCAGTGCCAGGACAGGTCAATTGCCCCTCCACTTT . TRBJ1-6 TRBD1 TRBV20-1
CASSFPGGTMNTEAFF TGTGCCAGCAGCTTCCCCGGTGGGACGATGAACACTGAAGCTTTCTTT few TRBJ1-1 . TRBV7-9
CASREYLQGNEQFF TGTGCCAGCAGAGAATATTTACAGGGTAATGAGCAGTTCTTC once TRBJ2-1 . TRBV2
CSAKISDKPTNEKLFF TGCAGTGCTAAAATCTCGGACAAGCCAACTAATGAAAAACTGTTTTTT . TRBJ1-4 . TRBV20-1
CASSYSGLNRVHEQYF TGTGCCAGCAGTTACTCAGGCCTTAATAGGGTCCACGAGCAGTACTTC few TRBJ2-7 . TRBV6-5
CASSHQTGAGGKDTQYF TGCGCCAGCAGCCACCAAACGGGAGCGGGGGGTAAGGATACGCAGTATTTT . TRBJ2-3 TRBD2 TRBV4-1
CASSQVGEQYF TGTGCCAGCAGCCAGGTCGGTGAGCAGTACTTC few TRBJ2-7 . TRBV5-5
CASSLEATVAGNQPQHF TGTGCCAGCAGCTTAGAGGCTACGGTCGCGGGCAATCAGCCCCAGCATTTT few TRBJ1-5 . TRBV7-9
CASSYPDYEQYF TGTGCCAGCAGTTACCCGGACTACGAGCAGTACTTC . TRBJ2-7 . TRBV6-2/TRBV6-3
CASSLEGPVAKNIQYF TGTGCCAGCAGCTTAGAGGGGCCCGTAGCCAAAAACATTCAGTACTTC . TRBJ2-4 . TRBV7-2
CASSLDSKNIQYF TGTGCCAGCAGCTTAGACAGCAAAAACATTCAGTACTTC . TRBJ2-4 . TRBV7-2
CASSFPPAGDKETQYF TGTGCCAGCAGCTTCCCCCCTGCAGGGGATAAAGAGACCCAGTACTTC . TRBJ2-5 . TRBV7-2
CASSEYIHRNQPQHF TGTGCCAGCAGTGAATATATACATCGCAATCAGCCCCAGCATTTT . TRBJ1-5 . TRBV6-1
CASSSNDAKRWGYTF TGTGCCAGCAGCTCTAACGACGCAAAGCGGTGGGGCTACACCTTC few TRBJ1-2 . TRBV7-9
CASSLAPQGMRDTEAFF TGTGCCAGCAGCTTAGCCCCACAGGGGATGAGGGACACTGAAGCTTTCTTT few TRBJ1-1 TRBD1 TRBV7-2
CASSSEAGLSDTQYF TGTGCCAGCAGCTCCGAGGCAGGGTTATCGGATACGCAGTATTTT few TRBJ2-3 . TRBV7-8
CASSLRDRGTGELFF TGTGCCAGCAGTCTACGGGACAGGGGGACCGGGGAGCTGTTTTTT few TRBJ2-2 TRBD1 TRBV12-3/TRBV12-4
CSVVETGGSGANVLTF TGCAGCGTTGTTGAGACAGGGGGCTCTGGGGCCAACGTCCTGACTTTC few TRBJ2-6 TRBD1 TRBV29-1
CASSYTGQAYQPQHF TGCGCCAGCAGCTACACGGGACAGGCCTATCAGCCCCAGCATTTT few TRBJ1-5 TRBD1 TRBV5-1
CASSPVFHEQYF TGTGCCAGCAGTCCCGTTTTCCACGAGCAGTACTTC few TRBJ2-7 . TRBV12-3/TRBV12-4
CASSFHRGGSAYNEQFF TGTGCCAGCAGTTTTCACAGGGGAGGTTCCGCTTACAATGAGCAGTTCTTC . TRBJ2-1 . TRBV28